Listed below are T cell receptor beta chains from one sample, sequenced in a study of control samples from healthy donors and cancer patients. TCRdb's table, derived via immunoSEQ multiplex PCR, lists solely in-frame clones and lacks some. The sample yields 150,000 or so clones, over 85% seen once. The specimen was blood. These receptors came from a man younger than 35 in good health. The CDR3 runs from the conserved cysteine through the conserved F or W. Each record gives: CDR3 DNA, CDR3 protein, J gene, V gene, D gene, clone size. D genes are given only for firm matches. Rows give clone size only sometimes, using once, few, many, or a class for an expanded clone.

cdr3_nt: TGTGCCAGCAGTTTGCGGCTACGGGAGACCCAGTACTTC; cdr3_aa: CASSLRLRETQYF; j_call: TRBJ2-5; v_call: TRBV12-3/TRBV12-4; d_call: -; clone_size: -
cdr3_nt: TGTGCCAGCAGTGAGGGGGCGGCAGGGGGTCGATCTGAGCAGTTCTTC; cdr3_aa: CASSEGAAGGRSEQFF; j_call: TRBJ2-1; v_call: TRBV6-4; d_call: TRBD1; clone_size: once
cdr3_nt: TGTGCCAGCAGCCAAGGACTAGCGGGTGACGAGCAGTACTTC; cdr3_aa: CASSQGLAGDEQYF; j_call: TRBJ2-7; v_call: TRBV4-2; d_call: TRBD2; clone_size: -
cdr3_nt: TGTGCCAGCAGTGACGGGGGCTATGGCTACACCTTC; cdr3_aa: CASSDGGYGYTF; j_call: TRBJ1-2; v_call: TRBV6-4; d_call: -; clone_size: -
cdr3_nt: TGTGCCAGCAGTTACGGACAGGGCAACTACGAGCAGTACTTC; cdr3_aa: CASSYGQGNYEQYF; j_call: TRBJ2-7; v_call: TRBV6-5; d_call: TRBD1; clone_size: once
cdr3_nt: TGTGCCAGCACCCTGAACCACTTCTCCTACGAGCAGTACTTC; cdr3_aa: CASTLNHFSYEQYF; j_call: TRBJ2-7; v_call: TRBV6-5; d_call: -; clone_size: -
cdr3_nt: TGTGCCAGCAGTTACGGGAGGGGACAGACCCAGTACTTC; cdr3_aa: CASSYGRGQTQYF; j_call: TRBJ2-5; v_call: TRBV6-5; d_call: TRBD2; clone_size: -
cdr3_nt: TGTGCCAGCAGTTTTGAGGGGTACTATGGCTACACCTTC; cdr3_aa: CASSFEGYYGYTF; j_call: TRBJ1-2; v_call: TRBV6-5; d_call: -; clone_size: -
cdr3_nt: TGCAGCGTTGGAGGAGGGGGGCTGGGTGGCTACACCTTC; cdr3_aa: CSVGGGGLGGYTF; j_call: TRBJ1-2; v_call: TRBV29-1; d_call: -; clone_size: -
cdr3_nt: TGCGCCAGCAGCCAAGTGATCTGGGGGGCGATCACTGAAGCTTTCTTT; cdr3_aa: CASSQVIWGAITEAFF; j_call: TRBJ1-1; v_call: TRBV4-1; d_call: -; clone_size: -
cdr3_nt: TGTGCCAGGGGCAGGCTAAGCCTCTATGGCTACACCTTC; cdr3_aa: CARGRLSLYGYTF; j_call: TRBJ1-2; v_call: TRBV6-5; d_call: -; clone_size: -
cdr3_nt: TGTGCCAGCAGGCACTCTCAAGGGGTAACTCGAAAACTGTTTTTT; cdr3_aa: CASRHSQGVTRKLFF; j_call: TRBJ1-4; v_call: TRBV6-5; d_call: -; clone_size: -
cdr3_nt: TGTGCCAGCAGCCTGGGACAGGGCACCAACTATGGCTACACCTTC; cdr3_aa: CASSLGQGTNYGYTF; j_call: TRBJ1-2; v_call: TRBV3-1/TRBV3-2; d_call: TRBD1; clone_size: -
cdr3_nt: TGTGCCAGCAGTGAAGTCCCGGGACAGGGAACAGCCAAAAACATTCAGTACTTC; cdr3_aa: CASSEVPGQGTAKNIQYF; j_call: TRBJ2-4; v_call: TRBV6-1; d_call: TRBD1; clone_size: -
cdr3_nt: TGCGCCAGCAGCCCGTTCCTAGCGGGAGAGGTGGAGACCCAGTACTTC; cdr3_aa: CASSPFLAGEVETQYF; j_call: TRBJ2-5; v_call: TRBV5-1; d_call: TRBD2; clone_size: once
cdr3_nt: TGTGCCAGTAGTTTTTCGGGGGGCGTTCATCAGCCCCAGCATTTT; cdr3_aa: CASSFSGGVHQPQHF; j_call: TRBJ1-5; v_call: TRBV19; d_call: -; clone_size: -
cdr3_nt: TGTGCCAGCAGCTTAGAAGGGGAGGCTAACTATGGCTACACCTTC; cdr3_aa: CASSLEGEANYGYTF; j_call: TRBJ1-2; v_call: TRBV13; d_call: -; clone_size: -
cdr3_nt: TGTGCCAGCAGCTTATCCGGGCCAAATCAGCCCCAGCATTTT; cdr3_aa: CASSLSGPNQPQHF; j_call: TRBJ1-5; v_call: TRBV7-3; d_call: -; clone_size: -
cdr3_nt: TGTGCCAGCTCCCGGGACAGGCTTTTGGAGCAGTACTTC; cdr3_aa: CASSRDRLLEQYF; j_call: TRBJ2-7; v_call: TRBV7-9; d_call: TRBD1; clone_size: -
cdr3_nt: TGTGCCAGCAGCCTAACGGGACAGCCCCAGCATTTT; cdr3_aa: CASSLTGQPQHF; j_call: TRBJ1-5; v_call: TRBV11-2; d_call: -; clone_size: -
cdr3_nt: TGTGCCAGCGGCGAAAGGGGGACACGGAATTCACCCCTCCACTTT; cdr3_aa: CASGERGTRNSPLHF; j_call: TRBJ1-6; v_call: TRBV5-6; d_call: -; clone_size: -
cdr3_nt: TGTGCCAGCAGCCCACAACCCATCATTAATCAGCCCCAGCATTTT; cdr3_aa: CASSPQPIINQPQHF; j_call: TRBJ1-5; v_call: TRBV27; d_call: -; clone_size: -
cdr3_nt: TGTGCCATCAGTAAGGGACAGGGAGGCACTGGCTACACCTTC; cdr3_aa: CAISKGQGGTGYTF; j_call: TRBJ1-2; v_call: TRBV10-3; d_call: TRBD1; clone_size: -
cdr3_nt: TGCGCCAGCAGCTTGGATCAGGGGCAGGCCCATGGCTACACCTTC; cdr3_aa: CASSLDQGQAHGYTF; j_call: TRBJ1-2; v_call: TRBV5-1; d_call: -; clone_size: -
cdr3_nt: TGTGCCTGGAGTGAAGGGGGGTTAGGGCAAGAGACCCAGTACTTC; cdr3_aa: CAWSEGGLGQETQYF; j_call: TRBJ2-5; v_call: TRBV30; d_call: -; clone_size: -
cdr3_nt: TGTGCCAGCAGCTTGGGAGCCTGGGGGGGCGACGCAACTAATGAAAAACTGTTTTTT; cdr3_aa: CASSLGAWGGDATNEKLFF; j_call: TRBJ1-4; v_call: TRBV5-6; d_call: -; clone_size: -
cdr3_nt: TGTGCCAGCAGTGAACTTGGGGGGGTCTTTTACAATGAGCAGTTCTTC; cdr3_aa: CASSELGGVFYNEQFF; j_call: TRBJ2-1; v_call: TRBV6-1; d_call: TRBD2; clone_size: -
cdr3_nt: TGTGCCAGCAGTGAATATAACCGGTTTGAAGCTTTCTTT; cdr3_aa: CASSEYNRFEAFF; j_call: TRBJ1-1; v_call: TRBV25-1; d_call: -; clone_size: -
cdr3_nt: TGCGCCAGCAGCCGGGCGGAAACCGGGGAGCTGTTTTTT; cdr3_aa: CASSRAETGELFF; j_call: TRBJ2-2; v_call: TRBV4-1; d_call: -; clone_size: -
cdr3_nt: TGTGCCAGCAGTCAGAACCAGGGTTCCACTGAAGCTTTCTTT; cdr3_aa: CASSQNQGSTEAFF; j_call: TRBJ1-1; v_call: TRBV9; d_call: -; clone_size: -
cdr3_nt: TGTGCCAGCAGTTACGGTACAGGGGGCAATCAGCCCCAGCATTTT; cdr3_aa: CASSYGTGGNQPQHF; j_call: TRBJ1-5; v_call: TRBV6-5; d_call: TRBD1; clone_size: -
cdr3_nt: TGTGCCAGCACTCTTTTGGGACGGGCGAACACCGGGGAGCTGTTTTTT; cdr3_aa: CASTLLGRANTGELFF; j_call: TRBJ2-2; v_call: TRBV27; d_call: -; clone_size: -
cdr3_nt: TGTGCCAGCAGTCCGACAGCGGGAGTGGAGGAGACCCAGTACTTC; cdr3_aa: CASSPTAGVEETQYF; j_call: TRBJ2-5; v_call: TRBV28; d_call: TRBD2; clone_size: -
cdr3_nt: TGCGCCAGCAGCCAAGTTAGCGGGGGGCCATCCGGGGAGCTGTTTTTT; cdr3_aa: CASSQVSGGPSGELFF; j_call: TRBJ2-2; v_call: TRBV4-1; d_call: TRBD2; clone_size: -
cdr3_nt: TGTGCCAGCAGTTTCTTCGGCAGCCACGAGCAGTACTTC; cdr3_aa: CASSFFGSHEQYF; j_call: TRBJ2-7; v_call: TRBV27; d_call: -; clone_size: -
cdr3_nt: TGTGCCAGCAGCCGTGGCGATACGCAGTATTTT; cdr3_aa: CASSRGDTQYF; j_call: TRBJ2-3; v_call: TRBV14; d_call: -; clone_size: -
cdr3_nt: TGTGCCAGTATCCCGGGGGGCCAGTCAAACGCTGAAGCTTTCTTT; cdr3_aa: CASIPGGQSNAEAFF; j_call: TRBJ1-1; v_call: TRBV19; d_call: -; clone_size: -
cdr3_nt: TGCGCCAGCAGCCTTTCGGCAGCAAGGATGAACACTGAAGCTTTCTTT; cdr3_aa: CASSLSAARMNTEAFF; j_call: TRBJ1-1; v_call: TRBV5-1; d_call: -; clone_size: -
cdr3_nt: TGTGCCAGTCAACAGGGGAACACCGGGGAGCTGTTTTTT; cdr3_aa: CASQQGNTGELFF; j_call: TRBJ2-2; v_call: TRBV28; d_call: -; clone_size: -
cdr3_nt: TGTGCCAGCAGCTTAGAGTTTACAGGGGGTTCACCCCTCCACTTT; cdr3_aa: CASSLEFTGGSPLHF; j_call: TRBJ1-6; v_call: TRBV11-2; d_call: TRBD1; clone_size: -
cdr3_nt: TGTGCCAGCAGCCGTCGAGTTAGTATGACTAGCGGGGGTAATGAGCAGTTCTTC; cdr3_aa: CASSRRVSMTSGGNEQFF; j_call: TRBJ2-1; v_call: TRBV7-9; d_call: TRBD2; clone_size: -